Below are 4 T cell receptor beta chains sequenced from a single sample in a study of cytomegalovirus exposure and HLA in healthy donors. A multiplex PCR was run with 60 Vbeta primers and 13 Jbeta primers. Repertoires were generated with immunoSEQ multiplex PCR, while TCRdb's copy carries only in-frame clones and drops some. The sample includes about 220,000 clones, 60% to 80% of them seen just once. The sequenced sample consisted of PBMCs. The receptors here all came from a male donor in good health and CMV-seronegative.

Points on this clone: This sample also contains other DNA sequences that code for the same CDR3. CDR3 nucleotides: TGTGCCAGCTCACCGGGACAGGGGGCAAGGGAGCAGTACTTC. As protein: CASSPGQGAREQYF. The chain is built from TRBV18 and TRBJ2-7, with TRBD1 matching over 12 bases. The CDR3 has 14 residues. V lost 3 bases to trimming and J lost 7 bases; unmatched junction nucleotides: 4. Germline loops: CDR1 KGHSH, CDR2 LQKENI.

The chain employs TRBV6-5 and TRBJ2-5; 9 bases line up with TRBD2. The CDR3 spans 15 residues. V shed 0 bases and J 5 bases; nucleotides not matched to a gene: 4. CDR1 is MNHEY, CDR2 SVGAGI, per germline. The CDR3 DNA reads TGTGCCAGCAGTTACTCAGCGACTAGCGGCGAGACCCAGTACTTC. Residues: CASSYSATSGETQYF.

This clone was picked up a small number of times. This rearrangement joins TRBV5-1 to TRBJ1-3, with a tentative D call TRBD1 (6 bases). Deletions cut 4 bases from V and 0 bases from J, with 11 bases between. Germline loops: CDR1 SGHRS, CDR2 YFSETQ. This CDR3 region has 15 residues. The CDR3 loop reads CASSVPQGSGNTIYF. The CDR3, as DNA: TGCGCCAGCAGCGTACCACAGGGCTCTGGAAACACCATATATTTT.

The CDR3 sequence is CASSATGWTEAFF. As DNA, the CDR3 is TGTGCCAGCAGCGCGACAGGGTGGACTGAAGCTTTCTTT. This chain connects TRBV7-3 to TRBJ1-1; TRBD1 agrees at 7 bases. CDR3 length: 13 residues. CDR1 and CDR2 from the germline V gene are SGHTA and FQGTGA. V was pared by 5 bases and J by 5 bases, with 5 bases of the junction left unmatched.